What follows are 17 T cell receptor beta chains derived from one specimen sequenced in a study of CD8 T cells in ankylosing spondylitis. Study-wide findings and caveats: What seemed typical of ankylosing spondylitis blood was a TCR beta motif built from roughly eight highly homologous variants.

No antigen has been identified for these receptors. One entry per CDR3 protein, called by TCRdb with MiXCR from the 5' RACE reads. Here the sample spans a few hundred thousand distinct CDR3 sequences, about 15% being singletons. Sequencing input: blood, either unsorted or a sorted T cell fraction (not recorded which). The receptor source for this set is a male donor with ankylosing spondylitis.

This clonotype has more than one count but fewer than ten. The chain carries TRBV11-1 and TRBJ2-2; 8 bases are a match to TRBD2. CDR1 is SGHAT, CDR2 FQDESV, per germline (reference sequence). J lost 4 bases, V lost 5 bases, and 6 bases had no gene match. The CDR3 has 15 residues. CDR3 nucleotides: TGTGCCAGCAGCCGGGGGGGCCCTAGCACCGGGGAGCTGTTTTTT. Translated: CASSRGGPSTGELFF.

This clonotype was counted only a few times. CDR3 nucleotide sequence: TGTGCCAGCAGCTTAAAGGCGGGAGGCTTAGGATACGAGCAGTACTTC. Protein: CASSLKAGGLGYEQYF. The V call is TRBV7-2, the J call TRBJ2-7; 8 positions agree with TRBD2. With 2 bases clipped from V and 4 bases from J, the junction kept 10 bases outside the gene matches. The CDR3 is 16 amino acids. Germline CDR1 reads SGHTA; CDR2 reads FQGNSA.

This clonotype has only a few counts. This chain uses TRBV27 with TRBJ2-1, with 12 bases identical to TRBD2. The V and J ends lost 2 bases and 3 bases, in that order; junction bases with no gene match: 14. The CDR3 runs to 20 residues. The germline gives CDR1 MNHEY, CDR2 SMNVEV (reference sequence). This CDR3 is CASSLTMTSGSPQNYNEQFF. DNA of the CDR3: TGTGCCAGCAGTTTAACAATGACTAGCGGGAGCCCCCAGAACTACAATGAGCAGTTCTTC.

There are a few counts of this clonotype. The gene calls are TRBV6-1 and TRBJ1-1; weak D call: TRBD1 (6 bases). The CDR3 contains 11 residues. V lost 7 bases, J lost 4 bases, and 7 bases lay in between. Germline-derived CDR1 and CDR2 are MNHNS and SASEGT. The CDR3 nucleotides are TGTGCCAGCATAGGGGGCACTGAAGCTTTCTTT. Translated: CASIGGTEAFF.

This rearrangement joins TRBV6-6 to TRBJ2-1; no clear D. Trimming pared 4 bases from V and 5 bases from J, leaving 9 bases between. This CDR3 is 13 amino acids long. The germline CDR1 and CDR2 sequences are MNHNY and SVGAGI (reference sequence). The CDR3 bases are TGTGCCAGCAGTTCGACCAGAGACAATGAGCAGTTCTTC. Amino acids: CASSSTRDNEQFF.

The rearrangement joins TRBV5-1 to TRBJ1-1; 7 bases line up with TRBD1. The CDR3 spans 14 residues. V was pared by 5 bases and J by 8 bases, with 12 bases of the junction left unmatched. Germline V gives CDR1 SGHRS, CDR2 YFSETQ. CDR3: CASSLEGGTAEAFF. The CDR3 DNA reads as TGCGCCAGCAGTCTGGAGGGCGGGACAGCCGAAGCTTTCTTT.

This clonotype was detected only a few times. This rearrangement joins TRBV7-2 to TRBJ2-3, with D possibly being TRBD1 (5 bases). The CDR3 totals 15 residues. Trimming removed 0 bases from V and 2 bases from J, with 9 bases in between. The V gene's germline CDR1 is SGHTA and CDR2 FQGNSA. DNA of the CDR3: TGTGCCAGCAGCTTAGCGGGGCAGCTCACAGATACGCAGTATTTT. Protein product: CASSLAGQLTDTQYF.

This clonotype came up a few times. The chain employs TRBV20-1 and TRBJ2-7; 9 nucleotides agree with TRBD2. Germline loops: CDR1 DFQATT, CDR2 SNEGSKA (reference sequence). CDR3 length equals 15 residues. V dropped 6 bases and J dropped 3; count of bases not matched to a gene: 12. CDR3 coding DNA: TGCAGTGCCCTCACCCCCGGGACTAGCCACTACGAGCAGTACTTC. Translating it yields CSALTPGTSHYEQYF.

The V gene is TRBV18, the J gene TRBJ2-1; 10 bases agree with TRBD2. Looked up from germline, CDR1 is KGHSH and CDR2 is LQKENI. V was pared by 0 bases and J by 3 bases, with 5 bases of the junction left unmatched. The CDR3 extends over 17 amino acids. In DNA form, the CDR3 reads TGTGCCAGCTCACCACCGAATAGCGGGGGGCACTACAATGAGCAGTTCTTC. It codes for CASSPPNSGGHYNEQFF.

This clonotype turned up a few times. This chain uses TRBV14 with TRBJ2-1, with 12 bases identical to TRBD1. CDR3 length: 16 residues. Trimming at V came to 4 bases and at J to 7 bases, leaving 8 bases not matched to a gene. Germline V gene data show CDR1 as SGHDN and CDR2 as FVKESK. The CDR3 nucleotides read TGTGCCAGCAGCCGTCCGGGACAGGGGGCGAGGAATGAGCAGTTCTTC. As protein: CASSRPGQGARNEQFF.

Only a few counts were recorded for this clonotype. The V gene is TRBV20-1, the J gene TRBJ2-5, with D hard to call. The CDR3 has 14 amino acids. Germline CDR1 is DFQATT and CDR2 is SNEGSKA (reference sequence). V was clipped by 6 bases and J by 0 bases, with 14 bases between them. CDR3 nucleotides: TGCAGTGCCAGGACCCTAGGACACCAAGAGACCCAGTACTTC. Its translation: CSARTLGHQETQYF.

This rearrangement joins TRBV28 to TRBJ1-1, with TRBD1 identical over 8 bases. V gave up 6 bases and J gave up 1 base; unmatched junction bases: 7. This CDR3 comprises 15 residues. CDR1 and CDR2 from the germline V gene are MDHEN and SYDVKM. The CDR3 sequence: CASSEVGQGNTEAFF. DNA of the CDR3: TGTGCCAGCAGCGAAGTAGGACAGGGGAACACTGAAGCTTTCTTT.

This clonotype was seen a single time. One junction end disagrees with the germline gene, perhaps due to a read error. This sequence joins TRBV2 and TRBJ2-1, with D perhaps being TRBD1 or TRBD2 (5 bases each). This CDR3 has 10 residues. CDR1 and CDR2 (germline): SNHLY, FYNNEI. The CDR3 DNA sequence: TGTGCCAGCAGTGATGGGGGAAGCGGCTTC. Its protein product is CASSDGGSGF. The entire variable domain, with the rest obtained from reference TRBV2 and TRBJ2-1, is as follows: EPEVTQTPSHQVTQMGQEVILRCVPISNHLYFYWYRQILGQKVEFLVSFYNNEISEKSEIFDDQFSVERPDGSNFTLKIRSTKLEDSAMYFCASSDGGSGFGPGTRLTVL.

This clonotype was counted only a few times. V is TRBV7-9 and J is TRBJ1-6; 8 bases align to TRBD1. CDR3 length equals 15 residues. With V trimmed by 5 bases and J by 9 bases, 9 bases remained unmatched. Germline V gene data show CDR1 as SEHNR and CDR2 as FQNEAQ (reference sequence). The CDR3 DNA sequence: TGTGCCAGCAGCCTAGGGACAGGTGGCGCTTCACCCCTCCACTTT. Protein: CASSLGTGGASPLHF.

There are many counts of this clonotype. The V gene is TRBV12-3 or TRBV12-4, the J gene TRBJ2-1; D ambiguous. V was clipped by 3 bases and J by 3 bases, with 3 bases between them. The CDR3 has 12 residues. The CDR3 region is CASSFYYNEQFF. Here the CDR3 DNA reads TGTGCCAGCAGTTTCTACTACAATGAGCAGTTCTTC.

The chain recombines TRBV2 with TRBJ2-5, with 7 bases identical to TRBD2. V shed 8 bases and J 8 bases; nucleotides not matched to a gene: 11. The CDR3 has 13 residues. Germline V CDR1 and CDR2: SNHLY, FYNNEI. Here the CDR3 DNA reads TGTGCCAGCCGGGACTACCACTTTTTAACCCAGTACTTC. Its translation is CASRDYHFLTQYF.

The V and J genes are TRBV27 and TRBJ2-1, with D hard to call. This CDR3 is 14 amino acids long. V dropped 3 bases and J dropped 0 bases, with 6 bases sitting between them. Germline assignment: CDR1 MNHEY and CDR2 SMNVEV (reference sequence). The CDR3 reads CASSFQTSYNEQFF. CDR3 coding DNA: TGTGCCAGCAGTTTCCAAACCTCCTACAATGAGCAGTTCTTC.